This is a list of T cell receptor beta chains from one sample in a study of blood T cell repertoires in COVID-19. Repertoires were generated with immunoSEQ multiplex PCR, while TCRdb's copy carries only in-frame clones and drops some. The table records about 21,000 clones, 83% of them present only once. Input material: peripheral blood. The receptor source for this set is a human donor in a cohort sampled during active COVID-19. Both conserved end residues are part of each CDR3. The order of the fields is V gene, D gene, J gene, clone size, CDR3 protein, CDR3 DNA. The D gene is left open where the match is weak. Expanded clones are given a class, and other clones once, few, many or no size at all.

V: TRBV19
D: .
J: TRBJ1-1
size: .
CDR3: CASSRAGGRTEAFF
DNA: TGTGCCAGTAGTAGGGCGGGGGGAAGAACTGAAGCTTTCTTT

V: TRBV3-1/TRBV3-2
D: .
J: TRBJ1-5
size: .
CDR3: CASSPGGARNQPQHF
DNA: TGTGCCAGCAGCCCGGGGGGGGCGCGGAATCAGCCCCAGCATTTT

V: TRBV5-5
D: .
J: TRBJ1-1
size: .
CDR3: CASSPPPSSTEAFF
DNA: TGTGCCAGCAGCCCCCCCCCGTCCAGCACTGAAGCTTTCTTT

V: TRBV5-4
D: TRBD1
J: TRBJ1-1
size: once
CDR3: CASSPGQGNTEAFF
DNA: TGTGCCAGCAGCCCGGGACAGGGGAACACTGAAGCTTTCTTT

V: TRBV5-6
D: TRBD2
J: TRBJ2-3
size: .
CDR3: CASSLLMVGGDTQYF
DNA: TGTGCCAGCAGCTTGCTGATGGTGGGGGGGGATACGCAGTATTTT

V: TRBV3-1/TRBV3-2
D: TRBD1
J: TRBJ1-1
size: .
CDR3: CASSRTGVGTEAFF
DNA: TGTGCCAGCAGCCGGACAGGGGTTGGCACTGAAGCTTTCTTT

V: TRBV7-6
D: TRBD1
J: TRBJ2-2
size: .
CDR3: CASSWDRGRGGELFF
DNA: TGTGCCAGCAGCTGGGACAGGGGGCGAGGCGGGGAGCTGTTTTTT

V: TRBV2
D: .
J: TRBJ2-7
size: .
CDR3: CASSRTLAEQYF
DNA: TGTGCCAGCAGTCGTACGTTAGCCGAGCAGTACTTC

V: TRBV11-3
D: TRBD1
J: TRBJ2-3
size: .
CDR3: CASSPEGALDTQYF
DNA: TGTGCCAGCAGCCCCGAGGGGGCCTTAGATACGCAGTATTTT

V: TRBV5-4
D: .
J: TRBJ1-6
size: .
CDR3: CARRTERLHF
DNA: TGTGCCCGACGGACTGAACGCCTCCACTTT

V: TRBV4-2
D: .
J: TRBJ1-5
size: once
CDR3: CASSQDLTAAARGQPQHF
DNA: TGTGCCAGCAGCCAAGATCTTACCGCGGCCGCGCGGGGTCAGCCCCAGCATTTT

V: TRBV30
D: TRBD1
J: TRBJ1-1
size: .
CDR3: CARQGAFGTEAFF
DNA: TGTGCCAGACAGGGGGCTTTCGGCACTGAAGCTTTCTTT

V: TRBV7-9
D: TRBD2
J: TRBJ2-1
size: once
CDR3: CASSLGAGGPVKGEQFF
DNA: TGTGCCAGCAGCTTGGGAGCGGGGGGGCCGGTAAAGGGTGAGCAGTTCTTC

V: TRBV6-5
D: .
J: TRBJ2-7
size: .
CDR3: CASNRPGTYEQYF
DNA: TGTGCCAGCAACCGACCGGGGACCTACGAGCAGTACTTC

V: TRBV6-5
D: TRBD1
J: TRBJ1-4
size: .
CDR3: CASRNDRGLDEKLFF
DNA: TGTGCCAGCAGGAACGACAGGGGGCTAGACGAAAAACTGTTTTTT

V: TRBV28
D: TRBD1
J: TRBJ1-1
size: .
CDR3: CASSLHYMDPGQHEAFF
DNA: TGTGCCAGCAGTCTGCACTATATGGATCCGGGACAGCATGAAGCTTTCTTT

V: TRBV27
D: TRBD1
J: TRBJ1-2
size: .
CDR3: CASSFGQAYGYTF
DNA: TGTGCCAGCAGTTTCGGACAGGCGTATGGCTACACCTTC

V: TRBV10-3
D: .
J: TRBJ2-3
size: .
CDR3: CAISSGERRPPTDTQYF
DNA: TGTGCCATCAGTAGTGGGGAAAGGAGGCCACCCACAGATACGCAGTATTTT

V: TRBV30
D: .
J: TRBJ1-3
size: .
CDR3: CAWSGHSSGNTIYF
DNA: TGTGCCTGGAGTGGGCACAGCTCTGGAAACACCATATATTTT

V: TRBV11-2
D: .
J: TRBJ1-1
size: .
CDR3: CASSLGAMNTEAFF
DNA: TGTGCCAGCAGCTTGGGGGCCATGAACACTGAAGCTTTCTTT

V: TRBV4-2
D: .
J: TRBJ1-1
size: .
CDR3: CASSQGTGWNTEAFF
DNA: TGTGCCAGCAGCCAAGGAACAGGGTGGAACACTGAAGCTTTCTTT

V: TRBV3-1/TRBV3-2
D: TRBD1
J: TRBJ1-1
size: .
CDR3: CAAGDRETEAFF
DNA: TGTGCCGCGGGGGACAGGGAGACTGAAGCTTTCTTT

V: TRBV30
D: .
J: TRBJ1-6
size: .
CDR3: CAWSRTRTLHF
DNA: TGTGCCTGGAGTAGGACTCGGACCCTCCACTTT

V: TRBV4-1
D: .
J: TRBJ2-3
size: .
CDR3: CASSPTSGGDTDTQYF
DNA: TGCGCCAGCAGCCCTACCTCTGGCGGGGACACAGATACGCAGTATTTT

V: TRBV6-6
D: .
J: TRBJ1-1
size: .
CDR3: CASRGRGTEAFF
DNA: TGTGCCAGCAGGGGAAGGGGGACTGAAGCTTTCTTT